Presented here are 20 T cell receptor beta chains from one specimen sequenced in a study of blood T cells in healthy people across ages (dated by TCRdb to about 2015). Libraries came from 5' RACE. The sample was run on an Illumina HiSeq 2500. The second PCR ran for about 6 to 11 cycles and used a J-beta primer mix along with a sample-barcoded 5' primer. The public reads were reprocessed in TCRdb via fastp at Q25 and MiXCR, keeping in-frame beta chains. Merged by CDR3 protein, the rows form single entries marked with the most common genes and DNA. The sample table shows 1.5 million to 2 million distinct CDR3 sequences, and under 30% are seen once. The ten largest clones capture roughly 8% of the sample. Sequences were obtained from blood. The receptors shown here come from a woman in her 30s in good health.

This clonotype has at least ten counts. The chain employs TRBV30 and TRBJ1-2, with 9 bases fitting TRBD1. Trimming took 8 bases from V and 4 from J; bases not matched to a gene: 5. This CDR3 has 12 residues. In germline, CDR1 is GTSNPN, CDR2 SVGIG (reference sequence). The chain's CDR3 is CAEQGAGYGYTF. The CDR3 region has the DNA TGTGCCGAACAGGGGGCGGGCTATGGCTACACCTTC.

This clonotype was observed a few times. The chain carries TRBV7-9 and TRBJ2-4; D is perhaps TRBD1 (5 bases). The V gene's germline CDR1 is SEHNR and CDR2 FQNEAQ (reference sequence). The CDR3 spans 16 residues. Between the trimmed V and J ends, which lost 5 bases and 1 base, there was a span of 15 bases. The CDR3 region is CASSPRASGAKNIQYF. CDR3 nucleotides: TGTGCCAGCAGCCCCCGGGCATCAGGGGCCAAAAACATTCAGTACTTC.

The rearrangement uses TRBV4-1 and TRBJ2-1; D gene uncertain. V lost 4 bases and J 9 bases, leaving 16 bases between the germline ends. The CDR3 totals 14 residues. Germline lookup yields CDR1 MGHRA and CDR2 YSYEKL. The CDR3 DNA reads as TGCGCCAGCAGCCCCAACTCTCAGGATGGTGAGCAGTTCTTC. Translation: CASSPNSQDGEQFF.

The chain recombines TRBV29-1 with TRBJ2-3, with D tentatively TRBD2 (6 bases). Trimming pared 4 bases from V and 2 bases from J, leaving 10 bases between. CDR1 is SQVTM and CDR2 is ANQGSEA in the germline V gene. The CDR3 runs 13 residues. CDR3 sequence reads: CSVGEDYTDTQYF. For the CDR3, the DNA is TGCAGCGTTGGTGAGGACTACACAGATACGCAGTATTTT.

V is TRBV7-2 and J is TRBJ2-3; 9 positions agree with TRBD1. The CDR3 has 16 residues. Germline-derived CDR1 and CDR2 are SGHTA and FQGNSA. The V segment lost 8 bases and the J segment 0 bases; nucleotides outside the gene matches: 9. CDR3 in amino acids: CASGPTGGLSTDTQYF. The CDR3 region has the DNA TGTGCCAGCGGCCCTACAGGGGGCCTTAGCACAGATACGCAGTATTTT.

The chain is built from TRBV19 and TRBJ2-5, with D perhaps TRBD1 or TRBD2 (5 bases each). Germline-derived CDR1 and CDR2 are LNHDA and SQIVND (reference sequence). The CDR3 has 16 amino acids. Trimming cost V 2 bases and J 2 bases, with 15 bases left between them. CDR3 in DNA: TGTGCCAGTAGTATAAGTTTTGGGACGGGACAAGAGACCCAGTACTTC. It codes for CASSISFGTGQETQYF.

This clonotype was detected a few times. In DNA form, the CDR3 reads TGTGCCAGCAGCGTAGGACAGGGAAGGGACACTGAAGCTTTCTTT. This sequence encodes CASSVGQGRDTEAFF. V usage is TRBV9 and J usage is TRBJ1-1; 7 bases are shared with TRBD1. The CDR3 has 15 residues. V gave up 0 bases and J gave up 3 bases; unmatched junction bases: 5. CDR1 SGDLS and CDR2 YYNGEE come from the germline V gene.

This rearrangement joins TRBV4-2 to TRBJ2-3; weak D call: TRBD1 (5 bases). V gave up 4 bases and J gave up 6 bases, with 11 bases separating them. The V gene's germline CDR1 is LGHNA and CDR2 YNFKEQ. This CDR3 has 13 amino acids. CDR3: CASSRQKADTQYF. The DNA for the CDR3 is TGTGCCAGCAGCCGACAGAAGGCGGATACGCAGTATTTT.

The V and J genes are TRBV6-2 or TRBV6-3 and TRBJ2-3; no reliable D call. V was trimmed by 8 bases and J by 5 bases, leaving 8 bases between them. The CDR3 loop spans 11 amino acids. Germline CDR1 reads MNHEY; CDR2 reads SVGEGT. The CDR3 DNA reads TGTGCCAGCGAATCAGGAGATACGCAGTATTTT. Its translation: CASESGDTQYF.

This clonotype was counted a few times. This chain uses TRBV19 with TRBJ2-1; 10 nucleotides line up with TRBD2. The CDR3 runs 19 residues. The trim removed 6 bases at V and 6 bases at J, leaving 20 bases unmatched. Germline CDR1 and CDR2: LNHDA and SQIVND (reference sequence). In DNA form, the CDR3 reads TGTGCCAGTAGGCCCACCGGGACTAGCGACCTTCAACGGCTCAATGAGCAGTTCTTC. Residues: CASRPTGTSDLQRLNEQFF.

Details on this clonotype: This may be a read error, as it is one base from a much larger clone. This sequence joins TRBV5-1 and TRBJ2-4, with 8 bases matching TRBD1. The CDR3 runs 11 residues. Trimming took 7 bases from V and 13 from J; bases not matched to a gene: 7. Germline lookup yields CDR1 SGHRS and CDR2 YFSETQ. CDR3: CASATGGEQYF. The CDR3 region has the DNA TGCGCCAGCGCAACAGGGGGTGAGCAGTACTTC.

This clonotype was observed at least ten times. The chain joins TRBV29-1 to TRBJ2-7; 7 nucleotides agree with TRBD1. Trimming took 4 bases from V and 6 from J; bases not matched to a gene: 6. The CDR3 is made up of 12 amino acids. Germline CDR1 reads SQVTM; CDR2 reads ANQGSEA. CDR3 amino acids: CSVGQGVREQYF. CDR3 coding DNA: TGCAGCGTTGGGCAGGGGGTTCGCGAGCAGTACTTC.

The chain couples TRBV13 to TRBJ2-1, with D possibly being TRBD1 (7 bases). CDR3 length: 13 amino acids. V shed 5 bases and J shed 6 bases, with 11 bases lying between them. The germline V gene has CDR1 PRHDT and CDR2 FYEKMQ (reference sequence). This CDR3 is CASSNQGGNEQFF. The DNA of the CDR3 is TGTGCCAGCAGCAACCAGGGGGGCAATGAGCAGTTCTTC.

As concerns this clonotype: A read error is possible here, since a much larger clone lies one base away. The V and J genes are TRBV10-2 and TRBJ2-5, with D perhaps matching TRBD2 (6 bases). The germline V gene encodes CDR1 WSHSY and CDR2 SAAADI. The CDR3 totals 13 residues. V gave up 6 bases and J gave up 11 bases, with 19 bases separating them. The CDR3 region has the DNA TGCGCCAGCAGAAGAACGGGGTGGGGGGAGCAGTACTTC. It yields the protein CASRRTGWGEQYF.

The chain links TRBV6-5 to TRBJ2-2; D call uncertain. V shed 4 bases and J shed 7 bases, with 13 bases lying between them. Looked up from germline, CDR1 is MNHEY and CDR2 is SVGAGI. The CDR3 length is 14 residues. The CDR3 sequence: CASSFSRAFGELFF. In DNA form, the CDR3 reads TGTGCCAGCAGTTTTTCCCGGGCTTTCGGGGAGCTGTTTTTT.

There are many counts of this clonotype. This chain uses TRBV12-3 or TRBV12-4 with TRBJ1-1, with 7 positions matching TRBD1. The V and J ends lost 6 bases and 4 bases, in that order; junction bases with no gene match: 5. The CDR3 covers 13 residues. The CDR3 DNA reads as TGTGCCAGCAGCTTGACAGGGACCACTGAAGCTTTCTTT. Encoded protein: CASSLTGTTEAFF.

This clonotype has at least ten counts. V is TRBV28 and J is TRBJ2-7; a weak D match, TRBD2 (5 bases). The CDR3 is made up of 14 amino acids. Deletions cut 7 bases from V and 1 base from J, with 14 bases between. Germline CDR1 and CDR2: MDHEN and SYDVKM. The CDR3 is CASKERPLSYEQYF. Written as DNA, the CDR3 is TGTGCCAGCAAGGAGCGGCCCTTGTCCTACGAGCAGTACTTC.

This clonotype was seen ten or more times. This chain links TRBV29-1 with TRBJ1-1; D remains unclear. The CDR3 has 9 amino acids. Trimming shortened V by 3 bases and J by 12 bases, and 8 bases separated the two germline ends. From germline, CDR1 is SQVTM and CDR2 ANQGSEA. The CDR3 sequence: CSVDDGTFF. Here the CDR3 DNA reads TGCAGCGTTGACGACGGAACTTTCTTT.

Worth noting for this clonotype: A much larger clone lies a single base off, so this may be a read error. This CDR3 is CTSSLGYRDGYEQYF. CDR3 in DNA: TGTACCAGCAGCTTAGGTTACCGGGACGGCTACGAGCAGTACTTC. The chain carries TRBV7-2 and TRBJ2-7; D might be TRBD1 or TRBD2, each matching 5 bases. Germline V CDR1 and CDR2: SGHTA, FQGNSA. The CDR3 is 15 residues long. V lost 1 base to trimming and J lost 3 bases, with 13 bases between them.

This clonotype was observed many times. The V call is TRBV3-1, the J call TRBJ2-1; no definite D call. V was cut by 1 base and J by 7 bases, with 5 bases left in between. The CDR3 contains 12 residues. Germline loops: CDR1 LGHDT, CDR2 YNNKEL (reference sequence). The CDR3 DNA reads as TGTGCCAGCAGCCAAGGGTGGAATGAGCAGTTCTTC. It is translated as CASSQGWNEQFF.